This T cell receptor beta chain was captured in a study of blood T cell repertoires in COVID-19. V was pared by 5 bases and J by 1 base, with 11 bases between. CDR1 and CDR2 from the germline V gene are SEHNR and FQNEAQ (reference sequence). The CDR3 is 14 residues long. Sequencing used immunoSEQ multiplex PCR; TCRdb keeps in-frame clones, though not all of them. Of 70,000 to 90,000 clones in the sample, roughly 85% are singletons; the top ten hold roughly 9.6%. The sample consisted of peripheral blood. The rearrangement joins TRBV7-9 to TRBJ1-1; D remains unclear. The source is a man in his forties or fifties with COVID-19, enrolled during active disease. CDR3 bases: TGTGCCAGCAGCATCGAAAGCCCGAACACTGAAGCTTTCTTT. Protein: CASSIESPNTEAFF.